This T cell receptor (beta chain) was identified during a study of vaccination effects on CD4 cells after COVID-19. Across the whole study: Two-dose BNT162b2 or mRNA-1273 vaccination was given to participants. Whole-study findings and limits: Among infection- and vaccine-induced clones, marked clonal contraction occurred late after vaccination.

CD4+ T cells specific for antigen were expanded with viral peptide pools by the ViraFEST assay before sequencing. Upon completion of about eleven days in culture, CD4+ T cells were isolated. Documented for the person is a PCR-confirmed SARS-CoV-2 infection occurring between March and December 2020. Replacing half the medium with IL-2 medium was done on days 3 and 7. Using immunoSEQ multiplex PCR, the repertoire was profiled, and TCRdb retains in-frame clones only, with some absent. The table shows approximately 70,000 clones, with roughly 73% occurring only once. With respect to this clone: The antigen is unknown.

Trimming removed 2 bases from V and 1 base from J, with 5 bases in between. The CDR3 spans 13 residues. Germline assignment: CDR1 SGHTA and CDR2 FQGNSA. The material was CD4+ T cells from PBMCs cultured with HIV peptides, obtained before COVID-19 vaccination. Stated subset: HIV-1 Nef peptide pool negative control/reference culture. The rearrangement uses TRBV7-2 and TRBJ1-1; D is unclear. The clonotype was recovered from a human donor who had a prior SARS-CoV-2 infection. CDR3 DNA sequence: TGTGCCAGCAGCTTATTTGGGAACACTGAAGCTTTCTTT. This sequence encodes CASSLFGNTEAFF.